This section outlines one T cell receptor beta chain sequence together with its context. This clonotype was counted ten times or more. Its antigen specificity is not known. Per-base qualities were not stored, and no clone one base away is much larger. This sample is drawn from a study of CD8 T cells in ankylosing spondylitis listed by TCRdb under 2017. The study in broad terms: The study set out to find disease-linked TCR variants by profiling T cell receptor beta repertoires in ankylosing spondylitis patients and healthy donors. In total, the full study cohort was made up of approximately 99 healthy donors and more than 20 ankylosing spondylitis patients. Peripheral blood was sampled, and synovial fluid was additionally collected from ankylosing spondylitis patients. General findings and caveats noted by the study authors: Some motif variants had previously been reported in the synovial fluid and blood of reactive arthritis patients, which suggests shared mechanisms of disease initiation. A TCR beta motif of several highly homologous amino acid variants appeared characteristic of blood from ankylosing spondylitis patients. The disease-linked clones were reported to be significantly enriched in matched synovial fluid samples from ankylosing spondylitis patients. The disease-linked clones had a CD8+ phenotype and were found at relatively low frequencies in peripheral blood.

The CDR3 starts with the cysteine, ends with the phenylalanine, and has 13 residues. The retained sequence is limited to the CDR3, 39 bases, with the frame set at the first base. V was cut back by 3 bases and J by 3 bases, leaving a gap of 10 bases between them. From a lookup of the germline V gene, CDR1 and CDR2 are SGHDT and YYEEEE. TCRdb records Illumina HiSeq 2500 as the sequencer. Quantitative 5'-RACE with molecular barcodes was used to prepare TCR beta libraries. Under the source paper's analysis protocol: A new computational method, built on a probabilistic model of VDJ rearrangement, was used to identify disease-linked TCR variants. In TCRdb, the public reads were trimmed at Q25 with fastp and aligned with MiXCR, with productive beta chains retained. When rows share a CDR3 protein, they turn into one entry using the most common DNA and genes. The V and J calls follow TCRdb's processing rather than the paper's. This sample comprises approximately 40,000 distinct CDR3 sequences, 6% of them detected only once. The ten largest clones add up to approximately 12% of the sample.

The rearrangement combines TRBV5-6 with TRBJ2-7; the D gene is tentatively TRBD1 or TRBD2, each matching 5 bases. The clonotype comes from a male donor with ankylosing spondylitis or in good health (not recorded which). The material sequenced was blood, either unsorted or a sorted T cell fraction (not recorded which). The DNA reads TGTGCCAGCAGCTCCCGGGACGGCTACGAGCAGTACTTC. This sequence encodes CASSSRDGYEQYF.